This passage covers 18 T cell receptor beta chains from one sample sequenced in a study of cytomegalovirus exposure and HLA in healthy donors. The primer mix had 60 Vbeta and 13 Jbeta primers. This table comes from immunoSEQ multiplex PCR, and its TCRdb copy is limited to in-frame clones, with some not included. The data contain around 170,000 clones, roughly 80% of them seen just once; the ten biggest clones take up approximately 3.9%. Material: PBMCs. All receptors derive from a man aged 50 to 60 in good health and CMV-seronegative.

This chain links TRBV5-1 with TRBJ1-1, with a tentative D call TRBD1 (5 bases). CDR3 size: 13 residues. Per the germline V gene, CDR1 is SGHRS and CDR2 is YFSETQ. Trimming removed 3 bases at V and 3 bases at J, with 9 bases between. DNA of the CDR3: TGCGCCAGCAGCTCGGGACTTTACACTGAAGCTTTCTTT. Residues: CASSSGLYTEAFF.

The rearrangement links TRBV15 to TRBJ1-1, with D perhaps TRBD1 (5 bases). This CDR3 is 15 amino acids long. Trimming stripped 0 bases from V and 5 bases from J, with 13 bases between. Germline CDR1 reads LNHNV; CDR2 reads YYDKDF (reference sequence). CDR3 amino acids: CATSRDLGAWTEAFF. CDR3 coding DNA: TGTGCCACCAGCAGAGATCTAGGGGCGTGGACTGAAGCTTTCTTT.

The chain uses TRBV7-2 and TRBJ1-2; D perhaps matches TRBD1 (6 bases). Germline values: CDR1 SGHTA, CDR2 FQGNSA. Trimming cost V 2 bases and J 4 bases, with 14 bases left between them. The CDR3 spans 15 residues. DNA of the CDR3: TGTGCCAGCAGCTTAAGGGACACAACCATCTATGGCTACACCTTC. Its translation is CASSLRDTTIYGYTF.

Here the CDR3 reads CASSRVNTEAFF. For the CDR3, the DNA is TGTGCCAGCAGCCGCGTGAACACTGAAGCTTTCTTT. The genes are TRBV7-9 and TRBJ1-1; D is undetermined. The germline V and J ends were trimmed by 5 bases and 0 bases, with 4 bases remaining between them. CDR3 length equals 12 residues. Germline CDR1 is SEHNR and CDR2 is FQNEAQ (reference sequence). The variable domain in full, completed from reference TRBV7-9 and TRBJ1-1, reads DTGVSQNPRHKITKRGQNVTFRCDPISEHNRLYWYRQTLGQGPEFLTYFQNEAQLEKSRLLSDRFSAERPKGSFSTLEIQRTEQGDSAMYLCASSRVNTEAFFGQGTRLTVV.

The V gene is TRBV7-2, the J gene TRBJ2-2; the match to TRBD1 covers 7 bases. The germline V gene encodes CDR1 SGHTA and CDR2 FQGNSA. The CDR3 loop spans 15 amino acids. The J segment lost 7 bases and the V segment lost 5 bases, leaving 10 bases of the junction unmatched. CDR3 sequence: CASSPTGTVGGELFF. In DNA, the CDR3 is TGTGCCAGCAGCCCGACAGGGACCGTGGGCGGGGAGCTGTTTTTT.

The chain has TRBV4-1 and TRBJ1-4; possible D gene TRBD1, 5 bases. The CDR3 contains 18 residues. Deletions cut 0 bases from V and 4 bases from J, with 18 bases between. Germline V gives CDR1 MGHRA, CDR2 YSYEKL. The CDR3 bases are TGCGCCAGCAGCCAAGATTCTAAGGGTGGGGCCTATAATGAAAAACTGTTTTTT. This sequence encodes CASSQDSKGGAYNEKLFF.

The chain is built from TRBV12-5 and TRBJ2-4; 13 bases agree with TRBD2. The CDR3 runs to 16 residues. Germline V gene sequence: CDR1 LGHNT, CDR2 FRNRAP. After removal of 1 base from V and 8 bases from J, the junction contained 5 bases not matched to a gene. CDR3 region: CASGLGLAGGKDIQYF. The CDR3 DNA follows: TGTGCTAGTGGTTTGGGACTAGCGGGGGGTAAGGACATTCAGTACTTC.

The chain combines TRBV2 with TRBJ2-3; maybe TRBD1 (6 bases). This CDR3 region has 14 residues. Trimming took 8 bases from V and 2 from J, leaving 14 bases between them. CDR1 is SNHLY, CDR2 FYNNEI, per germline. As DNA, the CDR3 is TGTGCCAGCCAATGGGACACCAACACAGATACGCAGTATTTT. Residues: CASQWDTNTDTQYF.

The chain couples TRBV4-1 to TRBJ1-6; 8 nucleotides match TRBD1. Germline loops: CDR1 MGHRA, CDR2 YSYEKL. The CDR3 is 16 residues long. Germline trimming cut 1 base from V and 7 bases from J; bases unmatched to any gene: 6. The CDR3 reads CASSQGQGAKNSPLHF. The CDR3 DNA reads TGCGCCAGCAGCCAAGGGCAGGGGGCAAAGAATTCACCCCTCCACTTT.

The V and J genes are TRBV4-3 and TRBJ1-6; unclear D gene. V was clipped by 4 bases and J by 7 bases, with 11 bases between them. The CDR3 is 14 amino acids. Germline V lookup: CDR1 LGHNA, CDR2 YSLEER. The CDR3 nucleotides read TGCGCCAGCAGCCTGACACATGGAAATTCACCCCTCCACTTT. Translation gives CASSLTHGNSPLHF.

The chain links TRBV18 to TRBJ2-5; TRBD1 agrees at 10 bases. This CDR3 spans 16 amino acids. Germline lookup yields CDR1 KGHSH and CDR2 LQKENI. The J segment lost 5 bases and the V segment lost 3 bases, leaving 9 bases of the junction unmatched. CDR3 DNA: TGTGCCAGCTCACCCGCCTGGGACAGGGGATGGGAGACCCAGTACTTC. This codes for CASSPAWDRGWETQYF.

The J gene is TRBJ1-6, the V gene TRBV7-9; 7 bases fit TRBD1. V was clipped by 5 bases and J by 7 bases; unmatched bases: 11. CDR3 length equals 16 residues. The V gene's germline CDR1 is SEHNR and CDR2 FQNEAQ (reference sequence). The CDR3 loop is CASSLGTVVINSPLHF. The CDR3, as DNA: TGTGCCAGCAGCCTTGGGACAGTTGTGATCAATTCACCCCTCCACTTT.

The CDR3 spells CASSVDVGSSYNEQFF. The CDR3 DNA is TGTGCCAGCAGCGTAGATGTGGGGAGCTCCTACAATGAGCAGTTCTTC. This rearrangement joins TRBV9 to TRBJ2-1, with a weak D call TRBD2 (5 bases). The CDR3 covers 16 residues. Trimming left V 0 bases short and J 0 bases short, with 10 bases between. Germline CDR1 SGDLS, CDR2 YYNGEE.

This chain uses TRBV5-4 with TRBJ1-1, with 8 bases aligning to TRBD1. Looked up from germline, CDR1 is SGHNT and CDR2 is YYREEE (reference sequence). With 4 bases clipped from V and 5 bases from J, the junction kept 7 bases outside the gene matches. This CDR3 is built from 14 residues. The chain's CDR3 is CASSQSRGRTEAFF. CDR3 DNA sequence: TGTGCCAGCAGCCAAAGCAGGGGGCGTACTGAAGCTTTCTTT.

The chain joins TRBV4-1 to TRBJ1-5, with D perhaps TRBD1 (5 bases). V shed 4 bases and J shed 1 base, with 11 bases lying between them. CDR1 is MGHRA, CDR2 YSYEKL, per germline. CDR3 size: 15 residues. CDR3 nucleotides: TGCGCCAGCAGCCCCAGTAGACAGAGCAATCAGCCCCAGCATTTT. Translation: CASSPSRQSNQPQHF.

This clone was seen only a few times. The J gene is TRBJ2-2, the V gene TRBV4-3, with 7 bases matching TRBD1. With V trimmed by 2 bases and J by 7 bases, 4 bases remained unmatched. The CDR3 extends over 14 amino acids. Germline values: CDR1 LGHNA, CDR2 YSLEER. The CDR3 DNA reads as TGCGCCAGCAGCCAACGTACAGGGGACGGGGAGCTGTTTTTT. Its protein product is CASSQRTGDGELFF.

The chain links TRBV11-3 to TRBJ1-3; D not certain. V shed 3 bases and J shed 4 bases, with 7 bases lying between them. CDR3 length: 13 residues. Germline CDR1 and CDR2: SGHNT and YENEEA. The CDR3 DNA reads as TGTGCCAGCAGCTTTGGACTCGGAAACACCATATATTTT. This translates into CASSFGLGNTIYF.

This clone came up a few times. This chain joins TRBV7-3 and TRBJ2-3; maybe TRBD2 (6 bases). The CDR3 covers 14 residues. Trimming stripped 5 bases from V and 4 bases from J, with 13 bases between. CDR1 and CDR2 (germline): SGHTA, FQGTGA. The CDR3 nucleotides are TGTGCCAGCAGCCCCGGGAGCCTTTCAGATACGCAGTATTTT. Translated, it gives CASSPGSLSDTQYF.